This TCR beta chain was captured by sequencing in a study of beta chain features in type 1 diabetes. A remark on this clone: What it binds is not known.

Trimming stripped 0 bases from V and 3 bases from J, with 12 bases between. The CDR3 length is 17 residues. Germline CDR1 SEHNR, CDR2 FQNEAQ (reference sequence). Expressed TCRB transcripts were sequenced because the entire RNA isolate underwent reverse transcription. Approximately 4 million reads on average were seen across naive, central memory and regulatory T cell samples. Using immunoSEQ multiplex PCR, the repertoire was profiled, and TCRdb retains in-frame clones only, with some absent. The top ten hold approximately 0.016% of the sample, which has approximately 330,000 clones, 11% seen once. Study-level findings and limits: The naive, central memory and Treg TCRB repertoires of patients appeared to be more similar to one another than those of healthy donors. Type 1 diabetes patients had moderately but significantly shorter TCRB CDR3s in all four CD4+ subsets.

The sample comprised naive CD4+ T cells from blood. The receptor was isolated from a woman in her 30s in good health. This chain links TRBV7-9 with TRBJ2-6; a weak D match, TRBD1 (5 bases). CDR3 sequence: CASSLARVVVGANVLTF. The CDR3 nucleotides read TGTGCCAGCAGCTTAGCCAGGGTAGTTGTTGGGGCCAACGTCCTGACTTTC.